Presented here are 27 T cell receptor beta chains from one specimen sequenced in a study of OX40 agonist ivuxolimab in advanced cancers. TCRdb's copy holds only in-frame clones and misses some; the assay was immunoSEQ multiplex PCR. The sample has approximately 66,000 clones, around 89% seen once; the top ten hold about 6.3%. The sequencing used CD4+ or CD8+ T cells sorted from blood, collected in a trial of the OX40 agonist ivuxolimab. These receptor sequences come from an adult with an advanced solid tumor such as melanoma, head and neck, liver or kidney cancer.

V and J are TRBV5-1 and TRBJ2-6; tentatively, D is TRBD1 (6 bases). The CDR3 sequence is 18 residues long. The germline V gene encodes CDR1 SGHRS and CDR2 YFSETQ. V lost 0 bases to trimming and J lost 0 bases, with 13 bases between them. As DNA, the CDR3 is TGCGCCAGCAGCTTGGGGGGGACACCGAGCTCTGGGGCCAACGTCCTGACTTTC. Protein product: CASSLGGTPSSGANVLTF. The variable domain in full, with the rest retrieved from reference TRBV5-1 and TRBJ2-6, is KAGVTQTPRYLIKTRGQQVTLSCSPISGHRSVSWYQQTPGQGLQFLFEYFSETQRNKGNFPGRFSGRQFSNSRSEMNVSTLELGDSALYLCASSLGGTPSSGANVLTFGAGSRLTVL.

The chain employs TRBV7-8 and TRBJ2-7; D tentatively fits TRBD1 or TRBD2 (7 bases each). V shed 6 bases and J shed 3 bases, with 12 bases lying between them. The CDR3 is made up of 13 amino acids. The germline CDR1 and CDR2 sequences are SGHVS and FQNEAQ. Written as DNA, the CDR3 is TGTGCCAGCAGTCTCAGGGGGGGCTACGAGCAGTACTTC. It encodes CASSLRGGYEQYF.

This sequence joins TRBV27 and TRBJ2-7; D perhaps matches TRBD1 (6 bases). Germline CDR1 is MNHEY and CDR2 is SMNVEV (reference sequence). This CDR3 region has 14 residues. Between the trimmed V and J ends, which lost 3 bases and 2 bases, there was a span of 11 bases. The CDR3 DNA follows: TGTGCCAGCAGTTTCGGGCAGGGGACCTACGAGCAGTACTTC. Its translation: CASSFGQGTYEQYF.

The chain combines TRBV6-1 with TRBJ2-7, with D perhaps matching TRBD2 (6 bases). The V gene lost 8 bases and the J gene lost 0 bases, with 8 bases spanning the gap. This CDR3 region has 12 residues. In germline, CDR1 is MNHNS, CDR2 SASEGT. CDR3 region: CASGGISYEQYF. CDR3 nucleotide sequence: TGTGCCAGCGGAGGGATCTCCTACGAGCAGTACTTC.

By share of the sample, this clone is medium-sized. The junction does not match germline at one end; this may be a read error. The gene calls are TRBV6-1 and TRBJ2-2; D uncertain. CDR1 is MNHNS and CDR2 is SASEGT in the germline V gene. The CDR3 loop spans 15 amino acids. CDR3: CASSEEAGNTGELFF. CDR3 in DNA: TGTGCCAGCAGCGAAGAGGCAGGGAACACCGGGGAGCTGTTTTTT.

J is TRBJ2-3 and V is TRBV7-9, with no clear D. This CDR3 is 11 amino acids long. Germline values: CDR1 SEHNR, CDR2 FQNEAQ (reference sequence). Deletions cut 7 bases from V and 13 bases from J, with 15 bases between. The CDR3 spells CASTTPPEEYF. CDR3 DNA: TGTGCCAGCACCACCCCCCCCGAGGAGTATTTT.

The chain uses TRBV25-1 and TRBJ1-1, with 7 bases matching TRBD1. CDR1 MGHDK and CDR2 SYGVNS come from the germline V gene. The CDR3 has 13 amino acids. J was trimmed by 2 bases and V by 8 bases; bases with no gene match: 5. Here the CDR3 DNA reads TGTGCCAGCGTGGGGACAGCCAACACTGAAGCTTTCTTT. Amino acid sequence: CASVGTANTEAFF.

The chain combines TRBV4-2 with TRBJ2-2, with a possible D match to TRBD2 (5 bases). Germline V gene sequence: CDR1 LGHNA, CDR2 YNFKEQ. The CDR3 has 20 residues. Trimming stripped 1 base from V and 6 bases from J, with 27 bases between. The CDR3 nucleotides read TGTGCCAGCAGCCAAGCAGGCGCTTTTATTTGGCAGGAGGTCCCCGGGGAGCTGTTTTTT. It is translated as CASSQAGAFIWQEVPGELFF.

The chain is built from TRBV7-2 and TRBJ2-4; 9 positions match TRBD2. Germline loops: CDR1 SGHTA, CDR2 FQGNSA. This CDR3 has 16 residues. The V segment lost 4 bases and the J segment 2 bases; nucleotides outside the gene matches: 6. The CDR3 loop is CASSSEAGGTKNIQYF. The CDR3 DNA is TGTGCCAGCAGCTCGGAAGCGGGGGGCACCAAAAACATTCAGTACTTC. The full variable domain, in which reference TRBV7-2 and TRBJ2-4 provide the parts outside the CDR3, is GAGVSQSPSNKVTEKGKDVELRCDPISGHTALYWYRQSLGQGLEFLIYFQGNSAPDKSGLPSDRFSAERTGGSVSTLTIQRTQQEDSAVYLCASSSEAGGTKNIQYFGAGTRLSVL.

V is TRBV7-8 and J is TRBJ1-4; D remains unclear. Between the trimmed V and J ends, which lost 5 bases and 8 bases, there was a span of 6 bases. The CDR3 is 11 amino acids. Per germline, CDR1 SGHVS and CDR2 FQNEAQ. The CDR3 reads CASSPGEKLFF. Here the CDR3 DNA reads TGTGCCAGCAGCCCCGGCGAAAAACTGTTTTTT.

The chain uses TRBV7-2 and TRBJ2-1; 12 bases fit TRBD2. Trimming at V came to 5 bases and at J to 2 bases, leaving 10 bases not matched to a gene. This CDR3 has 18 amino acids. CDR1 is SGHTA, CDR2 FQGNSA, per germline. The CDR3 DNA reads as TGTGCCAGCAGCCTAAGACTAGCGGGGGCGGAACCCTACAATGAGCAGTTCTTC. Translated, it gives CASSLRLAGAEPYNEQFF.

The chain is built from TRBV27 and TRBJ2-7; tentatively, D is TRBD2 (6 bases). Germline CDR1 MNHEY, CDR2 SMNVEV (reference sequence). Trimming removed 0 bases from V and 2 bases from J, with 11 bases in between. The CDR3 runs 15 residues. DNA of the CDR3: TGTGCCAGCAGTTTATCTGGGGGGTTAACCTACGAGCAGTACTTC. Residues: CASSLSGGLTYEQYF.

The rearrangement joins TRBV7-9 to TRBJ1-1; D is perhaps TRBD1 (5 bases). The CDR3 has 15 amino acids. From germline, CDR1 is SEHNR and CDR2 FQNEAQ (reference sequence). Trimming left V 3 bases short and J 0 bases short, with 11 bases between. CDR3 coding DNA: TGTGCCAGCAGCTTGGGACCGGGATTGAACACTGAAGCTTTCTTT. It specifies CASSLGPGLNTEAFF.

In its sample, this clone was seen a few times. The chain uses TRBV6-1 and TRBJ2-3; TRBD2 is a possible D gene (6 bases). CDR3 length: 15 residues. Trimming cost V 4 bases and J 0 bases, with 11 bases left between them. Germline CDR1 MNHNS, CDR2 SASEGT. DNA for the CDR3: TGTGCCAGCAGTGCCCTGGCGGGAAGCACAGATACGCAGTATTTT. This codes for CASSALAGSTDTQYF.

The CDR3 here is CASSSPGQLPYPYEQYF. The CDR3 DNA reads TGTGCCAGCTCATCCCCGGGACAGCTTCCCTATCCCTACGAGCAGTACTTC. The chain employs TRBV18 and TRBJ2-7; 7 nucleotides agree with TRBD1. The CDR3 is 17 amino acids. Germline lookup yields CDR1 KGHSH and CDR2 LQKENI. J was trimmed by 2 bases and V by 5 bases; bases with no gene match: 15.

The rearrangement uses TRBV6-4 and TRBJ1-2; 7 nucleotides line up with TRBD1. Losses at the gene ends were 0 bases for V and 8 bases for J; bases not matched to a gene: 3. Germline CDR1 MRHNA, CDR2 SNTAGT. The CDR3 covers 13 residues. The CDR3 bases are TGTGCCAGCAGTGACTCAAGGGGGCAAGGCTACACCTTC. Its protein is CASSDSRGQGYTF.

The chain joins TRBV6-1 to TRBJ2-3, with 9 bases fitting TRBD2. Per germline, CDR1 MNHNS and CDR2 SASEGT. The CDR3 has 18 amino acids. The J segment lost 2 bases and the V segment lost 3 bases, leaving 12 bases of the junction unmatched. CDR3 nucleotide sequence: TGTGCCAGCAGTGATGGCGAGATGCGGGAGGGCCCCACAGATACGCAGTATTTT. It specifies CASSDGEMREGPTDTQYF.

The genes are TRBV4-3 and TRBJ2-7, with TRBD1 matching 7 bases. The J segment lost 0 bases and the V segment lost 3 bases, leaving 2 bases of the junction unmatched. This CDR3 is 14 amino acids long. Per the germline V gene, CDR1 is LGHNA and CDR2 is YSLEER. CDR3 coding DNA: TGCGCCAGCAGCCAGTGGACAGGCTCCTACGAGCAGTACTTC. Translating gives CASSQWTGSYEQYF.

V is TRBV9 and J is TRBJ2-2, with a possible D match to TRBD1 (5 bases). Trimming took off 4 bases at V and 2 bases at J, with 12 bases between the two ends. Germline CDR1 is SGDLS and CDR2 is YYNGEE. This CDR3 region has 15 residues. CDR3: CASSPPTGNTGELFF. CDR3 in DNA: TGTGCCAGCAGCCCGCCAACAGGTAACACCGGGGAGCTGTTTTTT.

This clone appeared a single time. The CDR3 DNA reads TGCAGCGTGGAAATAAGGGGACAGGGCGACAATGAGCAGTTCTTC. This codes for CSVEIRGQGDNEQFF. V and J are TRBV29-1 and TRBJ2-1; 9 bases map to TRBD1. V trimming: 6 bases; J trimming: 5 bases; junction bases outside the gene matches: 11. The CDR3 length is 15 residues. Germline CDR1 and CDR2: SQVTM and ANQGSEA.

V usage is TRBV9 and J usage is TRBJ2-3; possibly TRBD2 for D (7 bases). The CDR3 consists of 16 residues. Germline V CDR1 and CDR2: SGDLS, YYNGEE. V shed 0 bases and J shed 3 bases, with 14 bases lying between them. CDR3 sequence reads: CASSVEGGGPTDTQYF. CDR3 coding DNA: TGTGCCAGCAGCGTAGAAGGGGGAGGGCCGACAGATACGCAGTATTTT. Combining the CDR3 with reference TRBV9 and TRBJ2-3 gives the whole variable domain DSGVTQTPKHLITATGQRVTLRCSPRSGDLSVYWYQQSLDQGLQFLIQYYNGEERAKGNILERFSAQQFPDLHSELNLSSLELGDSALYFCASSVEGGGPTDTQYFGPGTRLTVL.

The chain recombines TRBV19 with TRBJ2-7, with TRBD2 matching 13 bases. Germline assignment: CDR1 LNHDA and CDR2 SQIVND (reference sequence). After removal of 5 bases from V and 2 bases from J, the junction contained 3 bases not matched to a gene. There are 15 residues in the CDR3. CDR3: CASSPGTSGTYEQYF. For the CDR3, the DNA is TGTGCCAGTAGTCCAGGGACTAGCGGGACCTACGAGCAGTACTTC.

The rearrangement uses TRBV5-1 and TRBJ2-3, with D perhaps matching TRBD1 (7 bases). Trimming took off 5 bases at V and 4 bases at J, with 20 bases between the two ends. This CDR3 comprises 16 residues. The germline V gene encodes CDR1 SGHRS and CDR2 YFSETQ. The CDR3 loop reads CASSSTGDFMADTQYF. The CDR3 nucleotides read TGCGCCAGCAGTTCTACAGGGGACTTTATGGCAGATACGCAGTATTTT.

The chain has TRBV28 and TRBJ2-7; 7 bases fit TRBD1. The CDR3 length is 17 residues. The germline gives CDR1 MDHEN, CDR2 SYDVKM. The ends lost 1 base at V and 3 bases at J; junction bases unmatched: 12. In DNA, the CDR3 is TGTGCCAGCAGTTTATCCGGATCCGGGACAGAAAACTACGAGCAGTACTTC. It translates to CASSLSGSGTENYEQYF.

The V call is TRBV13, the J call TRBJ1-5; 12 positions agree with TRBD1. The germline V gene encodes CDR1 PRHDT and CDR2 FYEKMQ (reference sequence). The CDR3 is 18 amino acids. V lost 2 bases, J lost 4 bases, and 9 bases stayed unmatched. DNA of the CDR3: TGTGCCAGCAGCTTAAGATTGGGGACAGGGGGCGGGAATCAGCCCCAGCATTTT. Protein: CASSLRLGTGGGNQPQHF.

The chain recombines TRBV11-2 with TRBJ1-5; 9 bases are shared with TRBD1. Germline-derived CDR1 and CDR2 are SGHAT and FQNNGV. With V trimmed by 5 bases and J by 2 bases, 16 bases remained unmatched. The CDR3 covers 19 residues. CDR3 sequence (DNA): TGTGCCAGCAGCATATCAGTAAGGGACAGGGCTTTTGGCAATCAGCCCCAGCATTTT. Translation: CASSISVRDRAFGNQPQHF.

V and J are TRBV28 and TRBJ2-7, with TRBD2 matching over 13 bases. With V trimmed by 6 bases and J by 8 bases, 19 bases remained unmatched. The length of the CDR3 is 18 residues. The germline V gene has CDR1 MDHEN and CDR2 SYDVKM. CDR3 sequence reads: CASSLALLIGTSGIQQYF. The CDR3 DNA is TGTGCCAGCAGCCTGGCCCTCCTCATCGGGACTAGCGGGATACAGCAGTACTTC.